The 27 T cell receptor beta chains in this list originate from one sample, sequenced in a study of blood T cell repertoires in COVID-19 (dated by TCRdb to the early 2020s). Library generation was performed with the immunoSEQ multiplex PCR assay. TCRdb holds this immuneACCESS table with in-frame rearrangements only. Some clones are missing; in checked studies, unresolved V genes explain under half, and the rest has no known cause. Within this sample are 220,000 or so clones, with 85% to 90% of them counted one time only. About 10% of the sample goes to the ten largest clones. Specimen: peripheral blood. These receptor sequences come from a woman aged 45-65 years with COVID-19, enrolled during active disease.

The genes are TRBV5-1 and TRBJ2-3, with D unclear. The germline gives CDR1 SGHRS, CDR2 YFSETQ. The CDR3 has 13 amino acids. V lost 6 bases, J lost 0 bases, and 8 bases lay in between. CDR3 amino acids: CASKLRSTDTQYF. The CDR3 region has the DNA TGCGCCAGCAAATTGAGGAGCACAGATACGCAGTATTTT.

CDR3: CASRLDSGNQPQHF. The CDR3 DNA reads TGTGCCAGCAGATTGGACAGTGGGAATCAGCCCCAGCATTTT. V and J are TRBV6-6 and TRBJ1-5, with a tentative D call TRBD1 (6 bases). Germline V CDR1 and CDR2: MNHNY, SVGAGI (reference sequence). The CDR3 sequence is 14 residues long. Trimming stripped 6 bases from V and 4 bases from J, with 13 bases between.

The V gene is TRBV9, the J gene TRBJ2-1; 7 bases are shared with TRBD2. In germline, CDR1 is SGDLS, CDR2 YYNGEE. The CDR3 sequence is 15 residues long. V lost 0 bases and J lost 8; bases outside the gene matches: 8. For the CDR3, the DNA is TGTGCCAGCAGCGTAGTGAGCGGGGTCCAAGATGAGCAGTTCTTC. Translation gives CASSVVSGVQDEQFF.

This chain joins TRBV24-1 and TRBJ1-5, with D tentatively TRBD1 (5 bases). V was trimmed by 6 bases and J by 5 bases, leaving 10 bases between them. This CDR3 contains 13 residues. CDR1 and CDR2 from the germline V gene are KGHDR and SFDVKD. The CDR3 reads CATSLGGDQPQHF. The CDR3 DNA reads as TGTGCCACCAGTTTGGGGGGGGATCAGCCCCAGCATTTT.

The chain carries TRBV6-5 and TRBJ1-2; D gene ambiguous. Germline assignment: CDR1 MNHEY and CDR2 SVGAGI. V lost 6 bases to trimming and J lost 4 bases, with 18 bases between them. The CDR3 covers 15 residues. CDR3 coding DNA: TGTGCCAGCAGCAGAGTTTTCGGGAAGCTCTATGGCTACACCTTC. Protein product: CASSRVFGKLYGYTF.

The rearrangement links TRBV6-6 to TRBJ1-1; 11 positions agree with TRBD1. Losses at the gene ends were 6 bases for V and 4 bases for J; bases not matched to a gene: 10. CDR1 MNHNY and CDR2 SVGAGI come from the germline V gene (reference sequence). This CDR3 region has 16 residues. CDR3 sequence: CASSYVSGTGGTEAFF. The CDR3 DNA reads TGTGCCAGCAGCTATGTCTCCGGGACAGGGGGCACTGAAGCTTTCTTT.

This clone occurred a few times. The chain recombines TRBV19 with TRBJ1-1, with D possibly TRBD1 on 6 matching bases. CDR3 size: 14 residues. Germline CDR1 reads LNHDA; CDR2 reads SQIVND (reference sequence). The ends were cut back, 7 bases at V and 3 bases at J, with 15 bases in the middle. The CDR3 loop is CASTIRGGDTEAFF. The CDR3 nucleotides are TGTGCCAGTACCATAAGAGGGGGGGACACTGAAGCTTTCTTT.

Written as DNA, the CDR3 is TGTGCCAGTAAACAGGGGATCTCTGGAAACACCATATATTTT. Translation gives CASKQGISGNTIYF. The chain joins TRBV7-9 to TRBJ1-3; 7 bases are shared with TRBD1. This CDR3 has 14 amino acids. The V gene end was trimmed by 9 bases and the J gene end by 0 bases; junction bases not matched to a gene: 5. Per the germline V gene, CDR1 is SEHNR and CDR2 is FQNEAQ (reference sequence).

The chain couples TRBV5-4 to TRBJ2-7, with 9 bases lining up with TRBD2. Germline CDR1 reads SGHNT; CDR2 reads YYREEE (reference sequence). V trimming: 2 bases; J trimming: 2 bases; junction bases outside the gene matches: 2. This CDR3 has 14 residues. CDR3 sequence reads: CASSFGGGAYEQYV. In nucleotides, the CDR3 is TGTGCCAGCAGCTTCGGCGGGGGGGCCTACGAGCAGTACGTC.

This rearrangement joins TRBV10-3 to TRBJ1-3; D not resolved. The CDR3 is 13 residues long. Trimming removed 9 bases from V and 0 bases from J, with 9 bases in between. Germline lookup yields CDR1 ENHRY and CDR2 SYGVKD. The CDR3 reads CAILQSSGNTIYF. The CDR3 nucleotides read TGTGCCATTCTACAGAGCTCTGGAAACACCATATATTTT.

The rearrangement joins TRBV19 to TRBJ1-1; possible D gene TRBD1, 5 bases. Germline-derived CDR1 and CDR2 are LNHDA and SQIVND (reference sequence). This CDR3 is built from 14 residues. V was trimmed by 7 bases and J by 2 bases, leaving 14 bases between them. CDR3 sequence: CASTRGSTNTEAFF. CDR3 DNA: TGTGCCAGTACTAGGGGCTCGACCAACACTGAAGCTTTCTTT. Drawing the rest from reference TRBV19 and TRBJ1-1, the complete variable domain is DGGITQSPKYLFRKEGQNVTLSCEQNLNHDAMYWYRQDPGQGLRLIYYSQIVNDFQKGDIAEGYSVSREKKESFPLTVTSAQKNPTAFYLCASTRGSTNTEAFFGQGTRLTVV.

This clone was recorded once. This rearrangement joins TRBV10-1 to TRBJ2-4; TRBD2 is a possible D gene (5 bases). V was clipped by 8 bases and J by 6 bases, with 8 bases between them. CDR3 length: 11 residues. The V gene's germline CDR1 is WNHNN and CDR2 SYGVQD (reference sequence). CDR3: CASAEGNIQYF. CDR3 coding DNA: TGCGCCAGCGCCGAGGGAAACATTCAGTACTTC.

This clone showed up just once. The chain recombines TRBV20-1 with TRBJ1-2, with 9 positions matching TRBD1. Trimming took 3 bases from V and 6 from J; bases not matched to a gene: 2. The CDR3 spans 12 residues. Germline CDR1 DFQATT, CDR2 SNEGSKA (reference sequence). CDR3 coding DNA: TGCAGTGCTAGTGGGACAGGGCATGGCTACACCTTC. Encoded protein: CSASGTGHGYTF.

The chain recombines TRBV6-6 with TRBJ1-5, with 7 nucleotides matching TRBD1. The ends lost 7 bases at V and 0 bases at J; junction bases unmatched: 6. Germline lookup yields CDR1 MNHNY and CDR2 SVGAGI (reference sequence). CDR3 length: 15 residues. The CDR3 region is CASKKGQTSNQPQHF. CDR3 in DNA: TGTGCCAGCAAGAAGGGACAGACTAGCAATCAGCCCCAGCATTTT.

The J gene is TRBJ2-2, the V gene TRBV11-2; possibly TRBD1 for D (6 bases). Germline-derived CDR1 and CDR2 are SGHAT and FQNNGV. Trimming cost V 5 bases and J 5 bases, with 15 bases left between them. The CDR3 covers 15 residues. The CDR3 protein is CASSLGHTGTGELFF. CDR3 sequence (DNA): TGTGCCAGCAGCCTGGGACACACGGGAACCGGGGAGCTGTTTTTT.

The CDR3 sequence is CAISESLTGGTEAFF. The CDR3, as DNA: TGTGCCATCAGTGAGTCACTTACAGGGGGGACTGAAGCTTTCTTT. The gene calls are TRBV10-3 and TRBJ1-1, with 8 bases lining up with TRBD1. The V gene end was trimmed by 0 bases and the J gene end by 5 bases; junction bases not matched to a gene: 5. The CDR3 has 15 amino acids. Germline assignment: CDR1 ENHRY and CDR2 SYGVKD.

The J gene is TRBJ2-3, the V gene TRBV6-4; TRBD2 agrees at 13 bases. The CDR3 is 16 residues long. Germline-derived CDR1 and CDR2 are MRHNA and SNTAGT. V was pared by 4 bases and J by 3 bases, with 4 bases of the junction left unmatched. CDR3 sequence (DNA): TGTGCCAGCAGTGGGACTAGCGGGGGAGGGACAGATACGCAGTATTTT. This gives the protein CASSGTSGGGTDTQYF.

This clone was picked up one time. This chain links TRBV6-5 with TRBJ2-1, with 7 positions matching TRBD2. With V trimmed by 5 bases and J by 3 bases, 7 bases remained unmatched. The CDR3 length is 15 residues. Per germline, CDR1 MNHEY and CDR2 SVGAGI. The CDR3 coding sequence is TGTGCCAGCAGTCCCGAAGCGGGGAGCTACAATGAGCAGTTCTTC. Amino acids: CASSPEAGSYNEQFF.

V is TRBV4-3 and J is TRBJ2-7; D uncertain. The CDR3 spans 16 residues. Germline V gene sequence: CDR1 LGHNA, CDR2 YSLEER. The germline V and J ends were trimmed by 0 bases and 2 bases, with 14 bases remaining between them. CDR3 DNA: TGCGCCAGCAGCCAAGATAGTTCATACGGAGCCTACGAGCAGTACTTC. Protein product: CASSQDSSYGAYEQYF.

This clone was picked up one time. The rearrangement joins TRBV12-5 to TRBJ1-2, with a tentative D call TRBD1 (6 bases). This CDR3 has 14 residues. V was cut by 4 bases and J by 7 bases, with 16 bases left in between. Per the germline V gene, CDR1 is LGHNT and CDR2 is FRNRAP. CDR3 sequence reads: CASGWRRDKAGYTF. The CDR3 DNA sequence: TGTGCTAGTGGTTGGCGAAGGGACAAAGCTGGCTACACCTTC.

The chain is built from TRBV5-1 and TRBJ1-2, with TRBD1 identical over 8 bases. The CDR3 runs to 14 residues. Germline V gene lookup returns CDR1 SGHRS and CDR2 YFSETQ. With V trimmed by 4 bases and J by 7 bases, 9 bases remained unmatched. CDR3 residues: CASSLGSDRVGYTF. DNA for the CDR3: TGCGCCAGCAGCCTCGGGTCGGACAGGGTTGGCTACACCTTC. Full variable domain (rest looked up from reference TRBV5-1 and TRBJ1-2): KAGVTQTPRYLIKTRGQQVTLSCSPISGHRSVSWYQQTPGQGLQFLFEYFSETQRNKGNFPGRFSGRQFSNSRSEMNVSTLELGDSALYLCASSLGSDRVGYTFGSGTRLTVV.

This clone was detected only once. The chain employs TRBV18 and TRBJ1-2; no reliable D call. CDR3 size: 14 residues. Germline CDR1 and CDR2: KGHSH and LQKENI. V lost 6 bases to trimming and J lost 4 bases, with 15 bases between them. As DNA, the CDR3 is TGTGCCAGCTCTGAGGAAAGGAAGAGCTATGGCTACACCTTC. As protein: CASSEERKSYGYTF.

This chain connects TRBV19 to TRBJ1-4; tentative D call: TRBD1 (6 bases). The ends were cut back, 4 bases at V and 11 bases at J, with 17 bases in the middle. The germline V gene has CDR1 LNHDA and CDR2 SQIVND (reference sequence). The CDR3 sequence is 14 residues long. CDR3 in DNA: TGTGCCAGTAGTAGAGCAGGGGCGTTGGGCAAACTGTTTTTT. This encodes CASSRAGALGKLFF.

The chain combines TRBV7-8 with TRBJ2-7, with 10 bases that match TRBD2. The CDR3 is 14 amino acids. V lost 5 bases and J lost 5; bases outside the gene matches: 6. Germline V gene data show CDR1 as SGHVS and CDR2 as FQNEAQ. The CDR3 DNA is TGTGCCAGCAGCGCTCCGGGACTAGCGAACGAGCAGTACGTC. Translated: CASSAPGLANEQYV.

This rearrangement joins TRBV5-5 to TRBJ2-3, with 8 bases identical to TRBD2. Trimming removed 5 bases from V and 9 bases from J; junction bases left unmatched: 17. There are 16 residues in the CDR3. The germline V gene has CDR1 SGHKS and CDR2 YYEKEE (reference sequence). CDR3 loop: CASRRPGGAPDSTQYF. Written as DNA, the CDR3 is TGTGCCAGCAGGCGACCGGGGGGGGCCCCTGACAGCACGCAGTATTTT.

The chain carries TRBV2 and TRBJ1-4; a weak D match, TRBD1 (5 bases). Per the germline V gene, CDR1 is SNHLY and CDR2 is FYNNEI. This CDR3 contains 14 residues. V lost 6 bases and J 8 bases, leaving 16 bases between the germline ends. The CDR3 here is CASRPPGGGEKLFF. In DNA, the CDR3 is TGTGCCAGCAGACCGCCCGGGGGTGGCGAAAAACTGTTTTTT.

The CDR3 reads CASSLSMAGQGGYTF. The CDR3 DNA reads TGTGCCAGCAGTTTATCGATGGCAGGGCAGGGCGGCTACACCTTC. The chain recombines TRBV27 with TRBJ1-2; the D gene is possibly TRBD1 (5 bases). The CDR3 is 15 residues long. V was cut by 0 bases and J by 8 bases, with 16 bases left in between. The germline V gene encodes CDR1 MNHEY and CDR2 SMNVEV (reference sequence).